This TCR beta chain was documented in a study of blood T cell repertoires in COVID-19. Study overall: From the United States, Italy and Spain came samples of acute and convalescent COVID-19. T cells, B-cell-depleted T cells, or PBMCs supplied cDNA or gDNA.

As handled by the study authors: Estimation of nucleated cell counts was performed using reference gene primer amplification. TCRdb's table, derived via immunoSEQ multiplex PCR, lists solely in-frame clones and lacks some. The D gene and trimming were derived from the DNA, and the V and J assignments and clone size from that table. The data contain under 55,000 clones, approximately 88% of them seen just once; the ten biggest clones take up 2.2%. This receptor was obtained from a human donor in a cohort sampled during active COVID-19. Sequencing input: peripheral blood.

The CDR3: CASSRGQGIYNEQFF. The CDR3 bases are TGTGCCAGCTCACGAGGACAGGGAATATACAATGAGCAGTTCTTC. The rearrangement uses TRBV18 and TRBJ2-1; TRBD1 aligns across 8 bases. The germline gives CDR1 KGHSH, CDR2 LQKENI. V was clipped by 4 bases and J by 4 bases; unmatched bases: 6. This CDR3 contains 15 residues.